These 8 T cell receptor beta chains originate from one sample sequenced in a study of blood T cell repertoires in COVID-19. Profiling relied on immunoSEQ multiplex PCR, and the TCRdb table lists in-frame clones only, not all of them. The sample lists 60,000 to 70,000 clones; 85% to 90% were seen once. The sequencing sample was made of peripheral blood. The receptors shown here come from an elderly woman with active COVID-19.

The CDR3 DNA is TGCGCCAGCAGTGAGTCGCTCCGGGACAGTTCTCCCCTCGGCTCCTACGAGCAGTACTTC. It is translated as CASSESLRDSSPLGSYEQYF. The rearrangement joins TRBV10-1 to TRBJ2-7; 7 bases align to TRBD1. J lost 0 bases, V lost 0 bases, and 17 bases had no gene match. CDR1 and CDR2 (germline): WNHNN, SYGVQD (reference sequence). CDR3 length equals 20 residues.

The gene calls are TRBV10-3 and TRBJ1-1; 8 bases match TRBD1. The germline V gene has CDR1 ENHRY and CDR2 SYGVKD. J was trimmed by 8 bases and V by 6 bases; bases with no gene match: 2. The CDR3 extends over 11 amino acids. CDR3 nucleotide sequence: TGTGCCATCAGAGGACAGGGAGAAGCTTTCTTT. This sequence encodes CAIRGQGEAFF.

The rearrangement joins TRBV7-2 to TRBJ2-7; a possible D gene is TRBD2 (6 bases). Germline V gives CDR1 SGHTA, CDR2 FQGNSA. This CDR3 region has 13 residues. Trimming removed 1 base at V and 4 bases at J, with 8 bases between. As DNA, the CDR3 is TGTGCCAGCAGCTTAGTCGCGGGGTACGAGCAGTACTTC. As protein: CASSLVAGYEQYF. The full variable domain, rest sourced from reference TRBV7-2 and TRBJ2-7, is GAGVSQSPSNKVTEKGKDVELRCDPISGHTALYWYRQSLGQGLEFLIYFQGNSAPDKSGLPSDRFSAERTGGSVSTLTIQRTQQEDSAVYLCASSLVAGYEQYFGPGTRLTVT.

The chain uses TRBV7-2 and TRBJ2-7; no clear D gene. V was shortened by 1 base and J by 4 bases, with 8 bases between the two germline ends. The CDR3 extends over 13 amino acids. Per germline, CDR1 SGHTA and CDR2 FQGNSA. CDR3 in DNA: TGTGCCAGCAGCTTAGGACACACATACGAGCAGTACTTC. Protein sequence: CASSLGHTYEQYF.

The V and J genes are TRBV6-6 and TRBJ2-7, with D possibly matching TRBD1 (5 bases). V dropped 8 bases and J dropped 2 bases, with 16 bases sitting between them. Germline V gene lookup returns CDR1 MNHNY and CDR2 SVGAGI (reference sequence). The CDR3 contains 14 residues. The CDR3 region is CASCMQGGPYEQYF. The CDR3 DNA sequence: TGTGCCAGCTGCATGCAGGGTGGGCCCTACGAGCAGTACTTC.

The V gene is TRBV4-3, the J gene TRBJ2-1, with TRBD2 identical over 8 bases. V dropped 0 bases and J dropped 4; count of bases not matched to a gene: 2. The V gene's germline CDR1 is LGHNA and CDR2 YSLEER. CDR3 length: 15 amino acids. The CDR3 loop is CASSQEASGYNEQFF. Here the CDR3 DNA reads TGCGCCAGCAGCCAAGAGGCTAGCGGGTACAATGAGCAGTTCTTC.

This clone has ten or more counts. The chain joins TRBV25-1 to TRBJ1-2; D call uncertain. The CDR3 runs to 12 residues. Germline V gene lookup returns CDR1 MGHDK and CDR2 SYGVNS. V was clipped by 3 bases and J by 4 bases, with 6 bases between them. CDR3: CASSDGRYGYTF. The CDR3 DNA sequence: TGTGCCAGCAGTGATGGGCGCTATGGCTACACCTTC.

This sequence joins TRBV27 and TRBJ2-7; D is perhaps TRBD1 (7 bases). There are 15 residues in the CDR3. Between the trimmed V and J ends, which lost 5 bases and 3 bases, there was a span of 17 bases. Germline V gene lookup returns CDR1 MNHEY and CDR2 SMNVEV (reference sequence). CDR3 sequence: CASSPMEGADYEQYF. As DNA, the CDR3 is TGTGCCAGCAGTCCCATGGAGGGGGCCGACTACGAGCAGTACTTC.